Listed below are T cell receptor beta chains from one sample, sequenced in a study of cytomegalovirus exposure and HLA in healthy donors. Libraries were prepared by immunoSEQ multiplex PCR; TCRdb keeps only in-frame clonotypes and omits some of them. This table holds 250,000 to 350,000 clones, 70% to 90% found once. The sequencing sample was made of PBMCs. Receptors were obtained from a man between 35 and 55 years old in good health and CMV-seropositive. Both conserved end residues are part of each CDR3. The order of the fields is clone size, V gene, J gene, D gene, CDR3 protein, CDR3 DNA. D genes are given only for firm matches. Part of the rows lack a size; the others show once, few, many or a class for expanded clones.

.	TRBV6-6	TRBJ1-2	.	CASSLPGGEEGYTF	TGTGCCAGCAGCCTCCCTGGCGGCGAGGAGGGCTACACCTTC
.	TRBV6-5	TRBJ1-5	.	CASSVQGFQPQHF	TGTGCCAGCAGTGTCCAGGGTTTTCAGCCCCAGCATTTT
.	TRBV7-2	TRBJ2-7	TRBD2	CASSFASGSSYEQYF	TGTGCCAGCAGCTTCGCTAGCGGGAGCTCCTACGAGCAGTACTTC
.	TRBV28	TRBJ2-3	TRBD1	CASSDRVTTDTQYF	TGTGCCAGCAGTGACAGGGTTACGACAGATACGCAGTATTTT
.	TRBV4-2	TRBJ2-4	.	CASSQDLGRGAKNIQYF	TGTGCCAGCAGCCAAGATCTTGGTAGAGGAGCCAAAAACATTCAGTACTTC
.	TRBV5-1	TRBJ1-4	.	CASSPQGPATNEKLFF	TGCGCCAGCAGCCCCCAGGGGCCGGCAACTAATGAAAAACTGTTTTTT
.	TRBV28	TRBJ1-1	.	CASSFLEGVNTEAFF	TGTGCCAGCAGTTTCCTTGAAGGGGTGAACACTGAAGCTTTCTTT
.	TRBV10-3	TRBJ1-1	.	CAITEQRANTEAFF	TGTGCCATCACCGAGCAAAGAGCGAACACTGAAGCTTTCTTT
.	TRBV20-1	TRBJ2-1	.	CSATSSWEQFF	TGCAGTGCTACCTCTAGCTGGGAGCAGTTCTTC
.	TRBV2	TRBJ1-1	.	CASSVGVGTEAFF	TGTGCCAGCAGTGTAGGGGTAGGCACTGAAGCTTTCTTT
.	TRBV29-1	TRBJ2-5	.	CSVELRGETQYF	TGCAGCGTTGAACTCCGCGGAGAGACCCAGTACTTC
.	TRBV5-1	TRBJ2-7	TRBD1	CASSLAQGSHEQYF	TGCGCCAGCAGCTTGGCACAGGGGAGTCACGAGCAGTACTTC
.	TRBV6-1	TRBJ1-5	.	CASRLSGGSNQPQHF	TGTGCCAGCAGATTGTCCGGCGGGAGCAATCAGCCCCAGCATTTT
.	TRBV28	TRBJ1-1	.	CASSFGGPNTEAFF	TGTGCCAGCAGTTTTGGCGGGCCCAACACTGAAGCTTTCTTT
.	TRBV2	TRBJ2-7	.	CASSEGSPYEQYF	TGTGCCAGCAGTGAGGGGAGTCCCTACGAGCAGTACTTC
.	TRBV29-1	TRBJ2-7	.	CSVQNSPLGPSYEQYF	TGCAGCGTTCAGAACAGCCCGCTTGGTCCTTCCTACGAGCAGTACTTC
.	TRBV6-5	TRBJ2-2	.	CASRGGSFPGELFF	TGTGCCAGCAGGGGGGGAAGTTTTCCCGGGGAGCTGTTTTTT
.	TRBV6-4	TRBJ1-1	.	CASSDQGGGEAFF	TGTGCCAGCAGTGACCAAGGGGGGGGTGAAGCTTTCTTT
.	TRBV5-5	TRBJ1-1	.	CASSLWAGVLNTEAFF	TGTGCCAGCAGTCTCTGGGCAGGGGTACTGAACACTGAAGCTTTCTTT
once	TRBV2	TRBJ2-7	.	CASSEGPTLSSYEQYF	TGTGCCAGCAGTGAAGGTCCGACTCTCAGCTCCTACGAGCAGTACTTC
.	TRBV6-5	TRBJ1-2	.	CASSYSLRQEFYGYTF	TGTGCCAGCAGTTACTCCCTAAGACAGGAGTTCTATGGCTACACCTTC
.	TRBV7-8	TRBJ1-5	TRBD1	CASSLRDREFNQPQHF	TGTGCCAGCAGCCTCCGGGACAGGGAATTCAATCAGCCCCAGCATTTT